The 3 T cell receptor beta chains reported below all come from one sample, sequenced in a study of T cell responses to AZD1222 COVID-19 vaccine. The protocol was immunoSEQ multiplex PCR, while the TCRdb copy is restricted to in-frame clones and leaves out a portion. The data show about 120,000 clones, around 90% seen once. Sequenced here: peripheral blood, sampled 28 days after the second AZD1222 dose. These receptors all come from an adult who received the AZD1222 COVID-19 vaccine.

The chain combines TRBV19 with TRBJ2-3; no firm D call. Deletions cut 4 bases from V and 2 bases from J, with 16 bases between. Germline CDR1 and CDR2: LNHDA and SQIVND (reference sequence). This CDR3 comprises 16 residues. The CDR3 here is CASSTLGRINTDTQYF. In DNA, the CDR3 is TGTGCCAGTAGTACCCTCGGGCGCATAAACACAGATACGCAGTATTTT.

This sequence joins TRBV4-2 and TRBJ2-2; the D gene is possibly TRBD1 (7 bases). This CDR3 spans 17 amino acids. CDR1 and CDR2 (germline): LGHNA, YNFKEQ. V was clipped by 0 bases and J by 4 bases, with 15 bases between them. As DNA, the CDR3 is TGTGCCAGCAGCCAAGAATTAGGAGGGGGCCCCACCGGGGAGCTGTTTTTT. Translated: CASSQELGGGPTGELFF.

J is TRBJ1-2 and V is TRBV18; no reliable D call. The CDR3 is made up of 12 amino acids. Deletions cut 2 bases from V and 8 bases from J, with 9 bases between. Germline V gives CDR1 KGHSH, CDR2 LQKENI. The CDR3 region has the DNA TGTGCCAGCTCACCATTCCGAGACGGCTACACCTTC. It is translated as CASSPFRDGYTF.